A selection of T cell receptor beta chains follows, all from one sample in a study of post-analysis software for immune sequencing data. TCRdb used MiXCR to reprocess the PCR reads, holding one entry per CDR3 protein. Found here are hundreds of thousands of distinct CDR3 sequences, 25% to 30% of them singletons; the top ten hold 0.56%. Sequencing was done on a sample of blood. All receptors derive from a girl aged 5-17 years with multiple sclerosis. Both conserved end residues are part of each CDR3.

J gene: TRBJ2-3
V gene: TRBV20-1
CDR3 protein: CSARDLQGGGTDTQYF

J gene: TRBJ2-3
V gene: TRBV28
CDR3 protein: CASSHRGRTDTQYF

J gene: TRBJ2-1
V gene: TRBV4-3
CDR3 protein: CASSDGLGKSNEQFF

J gene: TRBJ2-3
V gene: TRBV20-1
CDR3 protein: CSASAAGGLPRDTQYF

J gene: TRBJ2-1
V gene: TRBV7-2
CDR3 protein: CASSLRVAPGHEQFF

J gene: TRBJ2-5
V gene: TRBV15
CDR3 protein: CATSRGLKETQYF

J gene: TRBJ2-2
V gene: TRBV5-1
CDR3 protein: CASSLEGLRTGELFF

J gene: TRBJ2-4
V gene: TRBV20-1
CDR3 protein: CSAQSPGVQTIQYF

J gene: TRBJ2-5
V gene: TRBV14
CDR3 protein: CASSQGWQGSQYF

J gene: TRBJ1-2
V gene: TRBV29-1
CDR3 protein: CSVEGQNYGYTF

J gene: TRBJ2-7
V gene: TRBV5-1
CDR3 protein: CASSSKLAGSYEQYF

J gene: TRBJ1-2
V gene: TRBV28
CDR3 protein: CASSRRVPRGYTF

J gene: TRBJ1-1
V gene: TRBV6-5
CDR3 protein: CASSYEGSMTIEAFF

J gene: TRBJ2-7
V gene: TRBV20-1
CDR3 protein: CSLSGTVSYEQYF

J gene: TRBJ2-4
V gene: TRBV5-1
CDR3 protein: CASSLREGTYPEKNIQYF